A selection of T cell receptor beta chains follows, all from one sample in a study of blood T cells in healthy people across ages. TCRdb called the 5' RACE reads again in MiXCR, with one record for every CDR3 protein. The sample carries some 890,000 distinct CDR3 sequences, 25% to 30% recorded once. The same sample was also studied in work on T cells of mothers and their children.

The specimen sequenced was blood. These receptors were collected from a middle-aged woman in good health. Each CDR3 is given with its conserved first and last residue. A D gene is named only where the DNA matches it firmly. Size is stated for part of the rows, as once, few or many counts, or as a class when the clone is expanded.

d_gene | j_gene | abundance | v_gene | CDR3aa | CDR3nt
TRBD2 | TRBJ2-7 | many | TRBV5-6 | CASSLVGRNSYEQYF | TGTGCCAGCAGCTTGGTCGGGAGGAACTCCTACGAGCAGTACTTC
. | TRBJ1-2 | . | TRBV3-1 | CASSQDGARNGYTF | TGTGCCAGCAGCCAAGATGGGGCCAGAAATGGCTACACCTTC
. | TRBJ2-7 | many | TRBV3-1 | CASSQVAEQYF | TGTGCCAGCAGCCAAGTTGCCGAGCAGTACTTC
TRBD1 | TRBJ2-2 | . | TRBV12-3/TRBV12-4 | CASSLTGETGELFF | TGTGCCAGCAGTTTAACAGGGGAAACCGGGGAGCTGTTTTTT
. | TRBJ2-7 | many | TRBV6-2/TRBV6-3 | CATIRGAVGSYEQYF | TGTGCCACCATTCGCGGCGCGGTTGGCTCCTACGAGCAGTACTTC
. | TRBJ1-1 | . | TRBV2 | CASSEAVRVVTEAFF | TGTGCCAGCAGTGAAGCTGTACGGGTAGTCACTGAAGCTTTCTTT
TRBD1 | TRBJ1-2 | . | TRBV3-1 | CASSPRGEDGYTF | TGTGCCAGCAGCCCCAGGGGGGAGGATGGCTACACCTTC
TRBD2 | TRBJ2-7 | . | TRBV20-1 | CSARERTSRAEQYF | TGCAGTGCTCGAGAGAGGACTAGTCGAGCCGAGCAGTACTTC
TRBD1 | TRBJ2-7 | many | TRBV5-1 | CASSLVAGGYEQYF | TGCGCCAGCAGCTTGGTTGCAGGGGGCTACGAGCAGTACTTC
TRBD1 | TRBJ2-1 | many | TRBV5-1 | CASSLGDRDEQFF | TGCGCCAGCAGCTTGGGAGACAGGGATGAGCAGTTCTTC
. | TRBJ1-2 | few | TRBV28 | CASIGGHNYGYTF | TGTGCCAGCATTGGAGGGCATAACTATGGCTACACCTTC
. | TRBJ1-2 | few | TRBV20-1 | CSAMVPQHNYGYTF | TGCAGTGCTATGGTCCCCCAGCACAACTATGGCTACACCTTC
. | TRBJ2-7 | few | TRBV28 | CASSFQGSSSYNEQYF | TGTGCCAGCAGTTTTCAGGGGAGTAGCTCCTACAATGAGCAGTACTTC
TRBD1 | TRBJ2-7 | few | TRBV2 | CASSGEGGPYEQYF | TGTGCCAGCAGTGGGGAAGGGGGCCCCTACGAGCAGTACTTC
. | TRBJ2-7 | many | TRBV6-6 | CASRSAGVIYEQYF | TGTGCCAGCAGATCTGCAGGGGTAATCTACGAGCAGTACTTC
TRBD1 | TRBJ1-2 | . | TRBV6-5 | CASSPLSGTGSYGYTF | TGTGCCAGCAGCCCCCTTTCCGGGACAGGCTCCTATGGCTACACCTTC
. | TRBJ2-7 | . | TRBV20-1 | CSANSAGTETYEQYF | TGCAGTGCTAACTCTGCCGGGACGGAGACCTACGAGCAGTACTTC
TRBD1 | TRBJ1-2 | few | TRBV20-1 | CSAGQGQENYGYTF | TGCAGTGCTGGACAGGGACAGGAGAACTATGGCTACACCTTC
. | TRBJ1-1 | . | TRBV3-1 | CASSRSAGTFNTEAFF | TGTGCCAGCAGTCGATCTGCCGGGACCTTTAACACTGAAGCTTTCTTT
. | TRBJ1-6 | . | TRBV6-1 | CASSEWTAPRWDSPLHF | TGTGCCAGCAGTGAATGGACGGCCCCTCGATGGGATTCACCCCTCCACTTT
. | TRBJ1-5 | . | TRBV28 | CTSSLEDQPQHF | TGTACCAGCAGTTTAGAAGATCAGCCCCAGCATTTT
TRBD2 | TRBJ2-1 | . | TRBV24-1 | CATSLAGGLRFF | TGTGCCACCAGTTTAGCGGGGGGCCTCAGGTTCTTC
TRBD1 | TRBJ2-7 | many | TRBV12-3/TRBV12-4 | CASSLGGQGGISEQYF | TGTGCCAGCAGTTTAGGAGGACAGGGGGGAATCAGCGAGCAGTACTTC
TRBD2 | TRBJ2-1 | . | TRBV20-1 | CSARVLTSGVDNEQFF | TGCAGTGCTAGAGTCCTAACTAGCGGGGTGGATAATGAGCAGTTCTTC
. | TRBJ2-3 | . | TRBV6-5 | CASKDRGGGTDTQYF | TGTGCCAGCAAAGACCGGGGCGGGGGCACAGATACGCAGTATTTT
. | TRBJ1-2 | many | TRBV9 | CASSVAGDYGYTF | TGTGCCAGCAGTGTAGCAGGGGACTATGGCTACACCTTC
TRBD2 | TRBJ2-7 | many | TRBV7-6 | CASSLSSGGSYEQYF | TGTGCCAGCAGCTTATCGAGCGGGGGCTCCTACGAGCAGTACTTC
. | TRBJ1-4 | few | TRBV5-1 | CASSLKRGDEKLFF | TGCGCCAGCAGCCTAAAGAGGGGAGATGAAAAACTGTTTTTT
. | TRBJ2-7 | . | TRBV7-2 | CASAEGVLYEQYF | TGTGCCAGCGCCGAAGGGGTTCTTTACGAGCAGTACTTC
TRBD1 | TRBJ1-1 | few | TRBV29-1 | CSASPDRENTEAFF | TGCAGCGCGAGCCCTGACAGGGAGAACACTGAAGCTTTCTTT
. | TRBJ1-1 | once | TRBV19 | CASSIEGRYTEAFF | TGTGCCAGTAGTATAGAAGGAAGGTACACTGAAGCTTTCTTT
TRBD1 | TRBJ1-2 | many | TRBV5-1 | CASSLYSVGQGNYGYTF | TGCGCCAGCAGCTTGTATTCTGTGGGACAGGGAAACTATGGCTACACCTTC
. | TRBJ2-6 | . | TRBV7-3 | CASSPQPAGSPGANVLTF | TGTGCCAGCAGCCCGCAGCCAGCAGGCAGCCCTGGGGCCAACGTCCTGACTTTC